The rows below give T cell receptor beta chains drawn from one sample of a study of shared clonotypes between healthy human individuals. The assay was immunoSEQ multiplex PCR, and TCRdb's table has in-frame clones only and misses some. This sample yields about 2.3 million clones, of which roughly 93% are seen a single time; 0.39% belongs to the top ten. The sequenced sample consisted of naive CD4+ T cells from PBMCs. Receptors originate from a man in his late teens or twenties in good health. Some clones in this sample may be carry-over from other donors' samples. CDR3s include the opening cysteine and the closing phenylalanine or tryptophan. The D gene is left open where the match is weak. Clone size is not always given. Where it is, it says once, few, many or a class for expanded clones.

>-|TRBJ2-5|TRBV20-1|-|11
TGCAGTGCTAGAGATGTCGAGACCCAGTACTTC
CSARDVETQYF
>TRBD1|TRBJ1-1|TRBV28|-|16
TGTGCCAGTAACTCTCCGGGACAGTACTCGAACACTGAAGCTTTCTTT
CASNSPGQYSNTEAFF
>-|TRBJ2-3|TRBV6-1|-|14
TGTGCCAGCAGACAGAGGGCTGGCCCAGATACGCAGTATTTT
CASRQRAGPDTQYF
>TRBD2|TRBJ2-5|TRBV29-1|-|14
TGCAGCGTGGGGGGACTAGCGTTCTTGGAGACCCAGTACTTC
CSVGGLAFLETQYF
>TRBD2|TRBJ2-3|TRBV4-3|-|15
TGCGCCAGCAGCCAAGCCCCGGGGGGGACAGATACGCAGTATTTT
CASSQAPGGTDTQYF
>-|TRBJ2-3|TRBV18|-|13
TGTGCCAGCTCGCGCGCCGGCACAGATACGCAGTATTTT
CASSRAGTDTQYF
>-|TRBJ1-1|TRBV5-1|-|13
TGCGCCAGCAGCTTGGGTGGGGGCACTGAAGCTTTCTTT
CASSLGGGTEAFF
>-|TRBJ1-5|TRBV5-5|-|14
TGTGCCAGCAGCTTGGTAGGAGGCAATCAGCCCCAGCATTTT
CASSLVGGNQPQHF
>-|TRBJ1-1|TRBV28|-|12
TGTGCCAGCAGCCCGGACTACACTGAAGCTTTCTTT
CASSPDYTEAFF
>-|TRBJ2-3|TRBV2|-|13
TGTGCCAGTAGCGTTGAGTCCTCAGATACGCAGTATTTT
CASSVESSDTQYF
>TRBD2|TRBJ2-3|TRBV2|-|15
TGTGCCAGCAGCCCGACTAGCGGGAGAACAGATACGCAGTATTTT
CASSPTSGRTDTQYF
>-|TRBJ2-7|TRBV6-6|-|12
TGTGCCAGCAGCTCAAGCTCCTACGAGCAGTACTTC
CASSSSSYEQYF
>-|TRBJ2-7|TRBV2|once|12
TGTGCCAGCAGGTACGGGACGTACGGGCAGTACTTC
CASRYGTYGQYF
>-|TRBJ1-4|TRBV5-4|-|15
TGTGCCAGCAGCTGGGGGGGGCCAACTAATGAAAAACTGTTTTTT
CASSWGGPTNEKLFF
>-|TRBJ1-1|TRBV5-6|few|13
TGTGCCAGCAGCCCGATTTTGAACACTGAAGCTTTCTTT
CASSPILNTEAFF
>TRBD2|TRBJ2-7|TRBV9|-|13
TGTGCCAGCAGCCTCGCGGGGGTAAACGAGCAGTACTTC
CASSLAGVNEQYF
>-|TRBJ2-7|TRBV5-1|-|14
TGCGCCAGCACCATGGGGAGAGACCCCTACGAGCAGTACTTC
CASTMGRDPYEQYF
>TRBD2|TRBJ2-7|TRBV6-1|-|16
TGTGCCAGCAGTGAAGAGCGGGGTGACAGATCCTACGAGCAGTACTTC
CASSEERGDRSYEQYF
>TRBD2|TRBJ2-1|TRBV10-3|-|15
TGTGCCATCAGTGAGTCAGGGCGGGGGTTCAATGAGCAGTTCTTC
CAISESGRGFNEQFF
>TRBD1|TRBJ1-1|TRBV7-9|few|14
TGTGCCAGCAGCTTAGCGGGGGGACAGGGGGCCGCTTTCTTT
CASSLAGGQGAAFF
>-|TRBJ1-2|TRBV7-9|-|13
TGTGCCAGCAGCCCAAGAGGGAGATATGGCTACACCTTC
CASSPRGRYGYTF
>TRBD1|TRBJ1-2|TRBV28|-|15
TGTGCCAGCACCAAACTGCAGGGGGCTGTCTATGGCTACACCTTC
CASTKLQGAVYGYTF
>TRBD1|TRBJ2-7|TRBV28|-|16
TGTGCCAGCACCCAACCCACAGGGGGCGCAGACTACGAGCAGTACTTC
CASTQPTGGADYEQYF
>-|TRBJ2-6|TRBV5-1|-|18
TGCGCCAGCAGCTTGGGGACAGCCACCCGCTCTGGGGCCAACGTCCTGACTTTC
CASSLGTATRSGANVLTF
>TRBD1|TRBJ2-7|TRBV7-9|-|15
TGTGCCAGCAGCGTGGCGGGACAGGGGTCCTACGAGCAGTACTTC
CASSVAGQGSYEQYF
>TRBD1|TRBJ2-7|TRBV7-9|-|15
TGTGCCAGCAGCGTAGGAGGACAGGAAAGCTACGAGCAGTACTTC
CASSVGGQESYEQYF
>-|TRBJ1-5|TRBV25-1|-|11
TGTGCCAGCAGTGACGAAAAGACCCAGCATTTT
CASSDEKTQHF
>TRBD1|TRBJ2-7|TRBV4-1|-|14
TGCGCCAGCAGCACACCGGGACAGGGTTTCGAGCAGTACTTC
CASSTPGQGFEQYF
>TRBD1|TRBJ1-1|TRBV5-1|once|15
TGCGCCAGCAGCCTCGATGGACAGGGGCCACCTGAAGCTTTCTTT
CASSLDGQGPPEAFF